This paragraph reports one T cell receptor beta chain. From blood CD8+ and CD4+ T cells, the TCR beta chain was sequenced. The RNA input was roughly 0.45 to 1 ug, and it was reverse transcribed with random hexamers. immunoSEQ multiplex PCR amplified TCR beta CDR3 across 54 Vbeta, 13 Jbeta. TCRdb called the immunoSEQ multiplex PCR reads again in MiXCR, with one record for every CDR3 protein. The repertoire holds about 180,000 distinct CDR3 sequences, approximately 95% seen once, with 0.15% to 0.2% in the top ten. The CDR3 loop spans 12 amino acids. V was cut by 3 bases and J by 6 bases, with 8 bases left in between. CDR1 SQVTM and CDR2 ANQGSEA come from the germline V gene. This specimen belongs to a study of CD8 T cells in Susac syndrome.

V is TRBV29-1 and J is TRBJ2-2, with D unresolved. Sequenced material: CD8+ T cells from PBMCs. The receptor was isolated from a human donor with multiple sclerosis. For the CDR3, the DNA is TGCAGCGTTGATGTCTTCCCCGGGGAGCTGTTTTTT. Translating it yields CSVDVFPGELFF.